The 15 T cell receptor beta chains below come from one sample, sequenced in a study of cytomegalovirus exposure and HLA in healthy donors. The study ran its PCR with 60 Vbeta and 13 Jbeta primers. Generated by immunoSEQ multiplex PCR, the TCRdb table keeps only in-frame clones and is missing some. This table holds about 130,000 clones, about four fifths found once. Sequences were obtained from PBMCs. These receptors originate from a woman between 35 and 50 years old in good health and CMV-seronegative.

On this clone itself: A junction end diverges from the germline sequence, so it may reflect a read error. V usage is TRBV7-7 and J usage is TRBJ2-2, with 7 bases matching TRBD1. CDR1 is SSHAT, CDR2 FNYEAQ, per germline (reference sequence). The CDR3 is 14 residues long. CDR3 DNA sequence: TGTGCTAGCAGCTTGGGACAGTACACCGGGGAGCTGTTTTTT. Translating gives CASSLGQYTGELFF. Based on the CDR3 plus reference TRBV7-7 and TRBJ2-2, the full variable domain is GAGVSQSPRYKVTKRGQDVTLRCDPISSHATLYWYQQALGQGPEFLTYFNYEAQPDKSGLPSDRFSAERPEGSISTLTIQRTEQRDSAMYRCASSLGQYTGELFFGEGSRLTVL.

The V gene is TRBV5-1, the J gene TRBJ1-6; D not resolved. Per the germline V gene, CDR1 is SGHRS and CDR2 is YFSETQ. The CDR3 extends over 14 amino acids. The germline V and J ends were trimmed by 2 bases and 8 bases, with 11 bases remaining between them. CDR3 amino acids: CASSFDGVDSPLHF. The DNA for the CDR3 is TGCGCCAGCAGCTTCGACGGAGTGGATTCACCCCTCCACTTT.

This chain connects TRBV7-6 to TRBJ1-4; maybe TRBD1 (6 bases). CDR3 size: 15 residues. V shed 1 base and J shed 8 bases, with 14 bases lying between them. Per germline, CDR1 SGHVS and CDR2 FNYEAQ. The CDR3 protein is CASSLVLGAGEKLFF. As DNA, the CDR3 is TGTGCCAGCAGCTTAGTGCTGGGGGCAGGAGAAAAACTGTTTTTT. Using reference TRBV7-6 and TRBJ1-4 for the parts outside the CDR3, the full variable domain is GAGVSQSPRYKVTKRGQDVALRCDPISGHVSLYWYRQALGQGPEFLTYFNYEAQQDKSGLPNDRFSAERPEGSISTLTIQRTEQRDSAMYRCASSLVLGAGEKLFFGSGTQLSVL.

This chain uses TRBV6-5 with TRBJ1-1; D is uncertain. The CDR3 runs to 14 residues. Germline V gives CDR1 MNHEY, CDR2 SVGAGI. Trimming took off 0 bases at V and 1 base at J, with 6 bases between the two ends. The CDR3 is CASSYSGWNTEAFF. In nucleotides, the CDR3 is TGTGCCAGCAGTTACTCGGGCTGGAACACTGAAGCTTTCTTT.

CDR3 amino acids: CASSRGRDRVMTSGETQYF. The CDR3 nucleotides are TGTGCCAGCAGCCGTGGCCGGGACAGGGTTATGACTAGCGGCGAGACCCAGTACTTC. This chain connects TRBV11-2 to TRBJ2-5; either TRBD1 or TRBD2 may fit D (9 bases each). V lost 5 bases and J lost 5, with 30 bases in between. This CDR3 has 19 residues. Germline lookup yields CDR1 SGHAT and CDR2 FQNNGV.

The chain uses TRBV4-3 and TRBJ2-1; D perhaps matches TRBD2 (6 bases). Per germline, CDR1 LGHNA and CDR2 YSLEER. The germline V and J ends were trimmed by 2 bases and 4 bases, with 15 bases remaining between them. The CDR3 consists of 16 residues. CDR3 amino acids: CASSQRRGPPYNEQFF. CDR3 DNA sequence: TGCGCCAGCAGCCAACGGCGGGGCCCTCCGTACAATGAGCAGTTCTTC.

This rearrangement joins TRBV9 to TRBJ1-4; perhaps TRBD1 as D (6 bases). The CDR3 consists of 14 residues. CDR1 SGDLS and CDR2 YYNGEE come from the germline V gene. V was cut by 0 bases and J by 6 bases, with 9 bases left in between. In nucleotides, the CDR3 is TGTGCCAGCAGCGTAGCAGGGGCCCATGAAAAACTGTTTTTT. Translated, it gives CASSVAGAHEKLFF.

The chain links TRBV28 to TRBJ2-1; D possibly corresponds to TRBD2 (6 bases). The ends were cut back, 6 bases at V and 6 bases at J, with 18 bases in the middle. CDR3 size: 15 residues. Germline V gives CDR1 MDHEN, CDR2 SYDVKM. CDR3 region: CASSRIGLGGNEQFF. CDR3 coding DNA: TGTGCCAGCAGCCGAATCGGACTGGGGGGCAATGAGCAGTTCTTC. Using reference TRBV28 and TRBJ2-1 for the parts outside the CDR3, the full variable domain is DVKVTQSSRYLVKRTGEKVFLECVQDMDHENMFWYRQDPGLGLRLIYFSYDVKMKEKGDIPEGYSVSREKKERFSLILESASTNQTSMYLCASSRIGLGGNEQFFGPGTRLTVL.

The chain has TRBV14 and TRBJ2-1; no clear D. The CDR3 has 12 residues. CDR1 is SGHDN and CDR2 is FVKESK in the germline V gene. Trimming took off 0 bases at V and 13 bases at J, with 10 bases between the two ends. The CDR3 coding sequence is TGTGCCAGCAGCCAAGATTCCCATCTACAGTTCTTC. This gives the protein CASSQDSHLQFF.

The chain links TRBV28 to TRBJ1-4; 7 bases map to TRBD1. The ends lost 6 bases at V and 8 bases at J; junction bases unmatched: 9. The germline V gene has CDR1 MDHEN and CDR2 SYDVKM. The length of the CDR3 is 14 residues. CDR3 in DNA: TGTGCCAGCAGCCGCCAGGGGGTCAGGGAAAAACTGTTTTTT. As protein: CASSRQGVREKLFF. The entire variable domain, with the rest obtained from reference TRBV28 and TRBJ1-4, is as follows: DVKVTQSSRYLVKRTGEKVFLECVQDMDHENMFWYRQDPGLGLRLIYFSYDVKMKEKGDIPEGYSVSREKKERFSLILESASTNQTSMYLCASSRQGVREKLFFGSGTQLSVL.

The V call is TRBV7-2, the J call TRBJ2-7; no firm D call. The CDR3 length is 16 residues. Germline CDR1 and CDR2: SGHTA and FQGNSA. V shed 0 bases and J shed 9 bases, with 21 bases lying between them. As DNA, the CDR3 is TGTGCCAGCAGCTTAGCGAGCACAGCCTTTGAAGTAGGGCAGTACTTC. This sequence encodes CASSLASTAFEVGQYF.

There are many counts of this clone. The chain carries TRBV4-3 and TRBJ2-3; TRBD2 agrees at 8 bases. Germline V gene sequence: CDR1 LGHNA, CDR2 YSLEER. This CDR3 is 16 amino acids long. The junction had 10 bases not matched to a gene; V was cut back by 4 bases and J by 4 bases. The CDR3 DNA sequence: TGCGCCAGCAGCCCTTACCGGGCGGGGGGCCCAGATACGCAGTATTTT. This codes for CASSPYRAGGPDTQYF.

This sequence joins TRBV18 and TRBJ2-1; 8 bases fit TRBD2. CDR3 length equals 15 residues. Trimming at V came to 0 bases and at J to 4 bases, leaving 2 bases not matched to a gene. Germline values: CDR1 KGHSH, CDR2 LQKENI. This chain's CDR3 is CASSPPPSGYNEQFF. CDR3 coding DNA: TGTGCCAGCTCACCACCCCCTAGCGGGTACAATGAGCAGTTCTTC.

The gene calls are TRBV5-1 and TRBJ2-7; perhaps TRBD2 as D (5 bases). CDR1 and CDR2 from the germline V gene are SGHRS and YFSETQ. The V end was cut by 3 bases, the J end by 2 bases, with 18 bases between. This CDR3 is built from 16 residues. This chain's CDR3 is CASSSYLTRDTYEQYF. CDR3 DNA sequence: TGCGCCAGCAGCTCGTATCTTACTAGGGATACCTACGAGCAGTACTTC.

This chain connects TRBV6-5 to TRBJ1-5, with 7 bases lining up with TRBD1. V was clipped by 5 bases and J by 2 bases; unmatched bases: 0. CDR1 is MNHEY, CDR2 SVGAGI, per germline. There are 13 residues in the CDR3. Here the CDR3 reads CASSQGGNQPQHF. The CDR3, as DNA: TGTGCCAGCAGTCAGGGGGGCAATCAGCCCCAGCATTTT.